This TCR beta chain was documented in a study of cytomegalovirus exposure and HLA in healthy donors (dated by TCRdb to about 2017). For context, the study as a whole: According to a later analysis, one platform produced both the roughly 130 validation repertoires and the approximately 600 repertoires of the first cohort. The study aimed to test whether signatures of past pathogen exposure could be identified by cataloging public T cell receptors. The study combined high-throughput TCR immunosequencing, statistical association of individual TCRs with disease status, and machine learning to predict cytomegalovirus infection status. Besides the first cohort of roughly 640 subjects, a separate validation cohort made up of 120 different subjects was used.

For this clone: Its antigen has not been determined. No much larger clone exists at a distance of one base, and base qualities are not known.

Separate from the roughly 650-subject first cohort, the validation cohort of roughly 130 subjects was the group to which the donors belonged. The CDR3 goes from the cysteine to the phenylalanine over 16 residues. Just the 48-base CDR3 DNA is kept, in frame starting at base 1. The germline V gene encodes CDR1 MDHEN and CDR2 SYDVKM. V and J lose 5 bases and 0 bases, and a span of 11 bases separates them. Library prep was done by the immunoSEQ multiplex PCR assay. Under the source paper's analysis protocol: A statistical classification framework was developed to diagnose cytomegalovirus status using the catalog of TCR beta chain sequences. As stored in TCRdb, this immuneACCESS dataset retains in-frame rearrangements with V and J assigned. A fraction of the clones does not appear; measured against another copy, unresolved V genes explain less than half of the discrepancy, and the remainder lacks a known reason. Clone size and the V and J calls come from that table; the DNA yielded D and trimming. Present in this sample are roughly 60,000 clones, just over 90% of which were seen just once. The ten largest clones represent over 1% of the sample.

What the work shows at the level of the full study, not this receptor alone: According to the authors, the approach could potentially be generalized to other disease states and immunological phenotypes. All 130 or so repertoires were used to score co-occurrence in the validation cohort in a later analysis, because that analysis had no HLA typing for the cohort. In vitro tests confirmed that a few of the cytomegalovirus-associated TCR beta chains recognize cytomegalovirus antigens. Most TCR sequences were observed very rarely across donors, whereas some public TCRs were present in many individuals. Cytomegalovirus status was reported to be diagnosed by the classifier with high specificity and sensitivity in both the original and validation cohorts. Subsequent analysis determined that TCRs grouped into clusters in the first cohort also showed a tendency toward co-occurrence across the 130 or so validation repertoires, and roughly 95% of cluster scores exceeded 0. In the study, 150 to 200 TCR beta chains were listed as associated with cytomegalovirus.

Material: PBMCs. This clonotype was sampled from a woman younger than 35 in good health and CMV-seronegative. This chain joins TRBV28 to TRBJ1-6; tentative D gene TRBD1, with 6 bases matching. The CDR3 region reads CASSAARGSYNSPLHF. The bases read TGTGCCAGCAGTGCAGCCAGGGGCTCCTATAATTCACCCCTCCACTTT.